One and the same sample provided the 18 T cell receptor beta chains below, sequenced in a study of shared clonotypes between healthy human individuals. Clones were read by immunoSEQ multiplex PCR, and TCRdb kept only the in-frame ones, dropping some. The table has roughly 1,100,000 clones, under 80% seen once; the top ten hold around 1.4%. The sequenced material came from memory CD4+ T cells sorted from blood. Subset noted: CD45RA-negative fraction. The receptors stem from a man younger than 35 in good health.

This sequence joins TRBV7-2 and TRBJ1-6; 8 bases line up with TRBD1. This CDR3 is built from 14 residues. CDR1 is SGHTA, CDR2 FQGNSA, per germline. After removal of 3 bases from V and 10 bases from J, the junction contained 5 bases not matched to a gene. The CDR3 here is CASSFPRGRSPLHF. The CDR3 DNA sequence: TGTGCCAGCAGCTTTCCCAGGGGGCGGTCACCCCTCCACTTT.

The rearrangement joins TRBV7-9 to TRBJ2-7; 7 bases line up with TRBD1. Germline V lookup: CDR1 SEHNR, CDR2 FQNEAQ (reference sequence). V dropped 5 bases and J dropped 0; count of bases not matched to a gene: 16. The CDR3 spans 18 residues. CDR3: CASSRIHIPGQHSYEQYF. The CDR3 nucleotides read TGTGCCAGCAGCAGGATCCACATACCGGGACAGCACTCCTACGAGCAGTACTTC.

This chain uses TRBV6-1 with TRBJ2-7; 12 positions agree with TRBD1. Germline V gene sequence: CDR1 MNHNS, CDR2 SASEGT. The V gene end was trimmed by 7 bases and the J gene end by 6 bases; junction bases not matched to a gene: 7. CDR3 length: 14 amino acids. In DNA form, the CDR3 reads TGTGCCAGCATGGGGACAGGGGGCCACTCCGAGCAGTACTTC. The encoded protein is CASMGTGGHSEQYF.

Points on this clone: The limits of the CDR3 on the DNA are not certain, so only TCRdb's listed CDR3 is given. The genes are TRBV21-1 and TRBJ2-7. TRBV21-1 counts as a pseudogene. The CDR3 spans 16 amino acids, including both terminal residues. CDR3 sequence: CASTQRVGGGTYEQYF.

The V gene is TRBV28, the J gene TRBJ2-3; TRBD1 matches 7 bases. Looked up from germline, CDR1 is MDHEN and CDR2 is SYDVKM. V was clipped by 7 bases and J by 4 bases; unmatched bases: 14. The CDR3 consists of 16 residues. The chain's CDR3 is CASTSPRGTEADTQYF. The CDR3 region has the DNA TGTGCCAGCACCTCCCCCAGGGGGACCGAGGCAGATACGCAGTATTTT.

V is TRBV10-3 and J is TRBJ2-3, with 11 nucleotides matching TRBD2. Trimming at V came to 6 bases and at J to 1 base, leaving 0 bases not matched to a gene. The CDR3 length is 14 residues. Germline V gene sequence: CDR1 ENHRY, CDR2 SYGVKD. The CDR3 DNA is TGTGCCATCAGACTAGCGGGAGGCACAGATACGCAGTATTTT. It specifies CAIRLAGGTDTQYF.

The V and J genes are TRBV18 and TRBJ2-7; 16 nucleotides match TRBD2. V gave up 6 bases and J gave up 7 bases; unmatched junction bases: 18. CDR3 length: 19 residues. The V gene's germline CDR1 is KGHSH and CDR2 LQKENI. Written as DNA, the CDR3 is TGTGCCAGCTCCCCCCCCGGGACTAGCGGGAGGGGAGGCACCCGGGAGCAGTACTTC. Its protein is CASSPPGTSGRGGTREQYF.

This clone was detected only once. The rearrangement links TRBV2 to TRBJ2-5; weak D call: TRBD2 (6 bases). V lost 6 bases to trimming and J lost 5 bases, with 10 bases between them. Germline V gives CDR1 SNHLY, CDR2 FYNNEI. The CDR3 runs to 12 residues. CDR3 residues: CASSGGWETQYF. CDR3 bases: TGTGCCAGCAGCGGGGGATGGGAGACCCAGTACTTC.

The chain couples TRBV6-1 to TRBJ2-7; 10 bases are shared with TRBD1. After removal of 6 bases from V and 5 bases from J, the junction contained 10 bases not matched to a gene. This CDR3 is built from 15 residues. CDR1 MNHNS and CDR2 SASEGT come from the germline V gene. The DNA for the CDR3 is TGTGCCAGCAGACACCCGGGACAGGGGCCTCACGAGCAGTACTTC. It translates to CASRHPGQGPHEQYF.

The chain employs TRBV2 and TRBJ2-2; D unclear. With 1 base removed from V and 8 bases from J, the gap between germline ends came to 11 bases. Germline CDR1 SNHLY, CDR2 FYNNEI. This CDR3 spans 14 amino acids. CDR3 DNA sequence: TGTGCCAGCAGTGAAGAAATCCTATTGGGGGAGCTGTTTTTT. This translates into CASSEEILLGELFF. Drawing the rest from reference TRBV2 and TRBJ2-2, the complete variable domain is EPEVTQTPSHQVTQMGQEVILRCVPISNHLYFYWYRQILGQKVEFLVSFYNNEISEKSEIFDDQFSVERPDGSNFTLKIRSTKLEDSAMYFCASSEEILLGELFFGEGSRLTVL.

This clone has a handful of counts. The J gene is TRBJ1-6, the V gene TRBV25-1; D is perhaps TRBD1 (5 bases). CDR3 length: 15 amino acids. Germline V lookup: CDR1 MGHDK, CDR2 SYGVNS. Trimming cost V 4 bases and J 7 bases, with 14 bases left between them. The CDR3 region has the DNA TGTGCCAGCAGTGGGGGGTGGGGCTCAAATTCACCCCTCCACTTT. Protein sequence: CASSGGWGSNSPLHF.

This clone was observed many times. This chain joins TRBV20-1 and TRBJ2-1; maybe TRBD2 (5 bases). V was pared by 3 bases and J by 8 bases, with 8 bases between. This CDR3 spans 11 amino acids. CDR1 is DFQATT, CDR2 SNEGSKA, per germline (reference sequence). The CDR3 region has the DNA TGCAGTGCTAGCGGGCGGGATGAGCAGTTCTTC. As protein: CSASGRDEQFF.

The CDR3 here is CASSLESGASTTEAFF. The CDR3 coding sequence is TGCGCCAGCAGCTTGGAGTCTGGGGCGTCCACCACTGAAGCTTTCTTT. V is TRBV5-1 and J is TRBJ1-1, with D possibly TRBD1 on 5 matching bases. In germline, CDR1 is SGHRS, CDR2 YFSETQ. Deletions cut 0 bases from V and 4 bases from J, with 16 bases between. This CDR3 comprises 16 residues.

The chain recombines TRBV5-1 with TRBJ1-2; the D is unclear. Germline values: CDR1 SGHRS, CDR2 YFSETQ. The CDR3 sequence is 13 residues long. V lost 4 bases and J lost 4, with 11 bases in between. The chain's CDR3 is CASSLEDGYGYTF. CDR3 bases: TGCGCCAGCAGCCTGGAGGACGGCTATGGCTACACCTTC.

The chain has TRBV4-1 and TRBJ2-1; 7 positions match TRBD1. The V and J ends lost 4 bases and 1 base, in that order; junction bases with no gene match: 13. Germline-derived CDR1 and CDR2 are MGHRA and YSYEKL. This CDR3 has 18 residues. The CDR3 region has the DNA TGCGCCAGCAGCCTTCAACGGACAGGAGGATCGTCCTACAATGAGCAGTTCTTC. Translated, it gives CASSLQRTGGSSYNEQFF.

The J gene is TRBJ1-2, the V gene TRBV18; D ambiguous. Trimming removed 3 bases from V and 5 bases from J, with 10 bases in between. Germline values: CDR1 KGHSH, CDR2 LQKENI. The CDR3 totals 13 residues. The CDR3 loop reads CASSPDGKYGYTF. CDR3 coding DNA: TGTGCCAGCTCACCGGACGGCAAGTATGGCTACACCTTC.

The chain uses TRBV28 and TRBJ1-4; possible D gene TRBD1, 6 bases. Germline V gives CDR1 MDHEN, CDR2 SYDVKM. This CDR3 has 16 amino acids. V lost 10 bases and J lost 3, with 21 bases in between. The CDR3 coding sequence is TGTGCCATCACACCTTACAGGGCGGCGCCTAATGAAAAACTGTTTTTT. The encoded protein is CAITPYRAAPNEKLFF.

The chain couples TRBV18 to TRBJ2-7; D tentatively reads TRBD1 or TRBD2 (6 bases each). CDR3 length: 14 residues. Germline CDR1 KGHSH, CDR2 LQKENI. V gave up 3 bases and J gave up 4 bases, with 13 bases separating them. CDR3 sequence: CASSPRDKRYEQYF. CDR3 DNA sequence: TGTGCCAGCTCACCGCGGGACAAAAGGTACGAGCAGTACTTC.